The clone carrying this TCR beta chain has just a few counts. Antigen unknown. The sample belongs to a study of T cells in Graves' hyperthyroidism and ophthalmopathy. At the level of the study: Upon initial diagnosis and before any treatment, peripheral blood was collected.

Among ophthalmopathy patients, the Clinical Activity Score reached at least 3, the NOSPECS grade reached at least 4, and duration remained under 3 months. Study-wide points: Most thyroid clonotypes with frequency above 0.001 were detected in blood. Ophthalmopathy onset followed model prediction by a median approximately six months.

Amplified TCR beta CDR3 regions derived from RNA transcripts. Carried out on the TCR CDR3, a first-round RT-PCR used the HTBI primer set. TCRdb re-derived calls from the multiplex PCR reads in MiXCR, one entry per CDR3 protein. Of about 290,000 distinct CDR3 sequences detected, roughly 19% appear once; the ten largest clones hold less than 40%. CDR3 length: 13 amino acids. V was pared by 8 bases and J by 2 bases, with 9 bases between. CDR1 is MNHNS and CDR2 is SASEGT in the germline V gene. The specimen was blood. V and J are TRBV6-1 and TRBJ2-2, with D unclear. This clonotype was obtained from a man aged 50 to 60 with Graves' ophthalmopathy. CDR3 sequence reads: CASYTDNTGELFF. DNA for the CDR3: TGTGCCAGCTACACAGACAACACCGGGGAGCTGTTTTTT.